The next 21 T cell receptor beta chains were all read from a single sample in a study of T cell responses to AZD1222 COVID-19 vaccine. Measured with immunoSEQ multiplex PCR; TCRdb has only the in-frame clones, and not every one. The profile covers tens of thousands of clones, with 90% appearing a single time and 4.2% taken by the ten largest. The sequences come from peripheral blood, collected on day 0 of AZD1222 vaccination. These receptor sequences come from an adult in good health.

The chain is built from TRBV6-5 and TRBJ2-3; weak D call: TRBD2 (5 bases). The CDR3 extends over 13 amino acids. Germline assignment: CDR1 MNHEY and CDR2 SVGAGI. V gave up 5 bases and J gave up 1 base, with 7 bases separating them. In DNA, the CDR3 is TGTGCCAGCAGTAGGACTCGCACAGATACGCAGTATTTT. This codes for CASSRTRTDTQYF.

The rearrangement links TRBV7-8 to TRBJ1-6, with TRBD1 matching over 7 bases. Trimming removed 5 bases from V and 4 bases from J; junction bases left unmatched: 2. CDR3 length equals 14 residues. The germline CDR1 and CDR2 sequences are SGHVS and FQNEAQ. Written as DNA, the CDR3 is TGTGCCAGCAGCCCGACAGGGTATAATTCACCCCTCCACTTT. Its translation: CASSPTGYNSPLHF.

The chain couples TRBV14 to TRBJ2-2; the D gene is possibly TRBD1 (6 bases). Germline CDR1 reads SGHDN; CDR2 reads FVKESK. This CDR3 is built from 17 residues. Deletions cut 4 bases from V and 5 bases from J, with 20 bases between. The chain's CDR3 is CASSPLPPGQITGELFF. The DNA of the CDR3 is TGTGCCAGCAGCCCCCTCCCACCGGGACAAATAACCGGGGAGCTGTTTTTT.

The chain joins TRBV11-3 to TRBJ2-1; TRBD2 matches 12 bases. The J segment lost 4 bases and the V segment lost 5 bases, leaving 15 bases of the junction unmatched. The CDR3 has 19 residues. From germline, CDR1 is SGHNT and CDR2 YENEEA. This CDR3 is CASSPGTSGWSGVYNEQFF. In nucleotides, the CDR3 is TGTGCCAGCAGCCCCGGGACTAGCGGGTGGTCCGGGGTATACAATGAGCAGTTCTTC.

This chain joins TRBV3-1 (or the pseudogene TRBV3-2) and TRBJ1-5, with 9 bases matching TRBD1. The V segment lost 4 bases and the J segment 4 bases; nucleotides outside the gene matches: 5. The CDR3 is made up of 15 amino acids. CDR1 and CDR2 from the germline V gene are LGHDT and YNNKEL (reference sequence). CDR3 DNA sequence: TGTGCCAGCAGCCCGGGACAGGGCCAAAATCAGCCCCAGCATTTT. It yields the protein CASSPGQGQNQPQHF.

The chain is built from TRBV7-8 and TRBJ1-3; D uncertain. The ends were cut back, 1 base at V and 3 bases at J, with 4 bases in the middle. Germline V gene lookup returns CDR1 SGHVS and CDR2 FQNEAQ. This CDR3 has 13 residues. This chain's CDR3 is CASSLELGNTIYF. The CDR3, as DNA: TGTGCCAGCAGCTTAGAGCTTGGAAACACCATATATTTT.

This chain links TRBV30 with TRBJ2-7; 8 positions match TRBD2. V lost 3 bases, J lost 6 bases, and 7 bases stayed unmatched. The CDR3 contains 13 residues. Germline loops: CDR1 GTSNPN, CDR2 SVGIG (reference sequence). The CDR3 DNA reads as TGTGCCTGGAGAAGCGGGAGCTTTTCCGAGCAGTACTTC. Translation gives CAWRSGSFSEQYF.

The CDR3 reads CASSQQLAGPTDTQYF. The CDR3 nucleotides read TGTGCCAGCAGCCAGCAACTAGCGGGCCCCACAGATACGCAGTATTTT. The chain combines TRBV3-1 (or the pseudogene TRBV3-2) with TRBJ2-3; 9 bases map to TRBD2. Germline V gives CDR1 LGHDT, CDR2 YNNKEL (reference sequence). The CDR3 has 16 residues. The J segment lost 2 bases and the V segment lost 3 bases, leaving 6 bases of the junction unmatched.

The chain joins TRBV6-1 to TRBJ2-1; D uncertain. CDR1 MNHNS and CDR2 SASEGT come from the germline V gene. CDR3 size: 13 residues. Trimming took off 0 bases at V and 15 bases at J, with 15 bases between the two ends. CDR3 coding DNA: TGTGCCAGCAGTGAAGCTCGGCAGATCTTTGGGTTCTTC. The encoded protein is CASSEARQIFGFF.

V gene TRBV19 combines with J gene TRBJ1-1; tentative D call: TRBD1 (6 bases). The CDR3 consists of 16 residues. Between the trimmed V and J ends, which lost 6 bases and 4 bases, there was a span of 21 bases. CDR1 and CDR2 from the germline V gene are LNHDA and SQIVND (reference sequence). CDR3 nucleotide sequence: TGTGCCAGTAGCCCTCCCCCGGGGGCGCTGGCCACTGAAGCTTTCTTT. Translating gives CASSPPPGALATEAFF.

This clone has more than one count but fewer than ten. The CDR3: CASSWGPLGGGPYNEQFF. The CDR3 DNA reads as TGTGCCAGCAGCTGGGGGCCCCTAGGGGGAGGGCCCTACAATGAGCAGTTCTTC. This chain joins TRBV11-3 and TRBJ2-1; D possibly corresponds to TRBD2 (7 bases). CDR1 is SGHNT, CDR2 YENEEA, per germline. The CDR3 runs to 18 residues. V lost 4 bases, J lost 2 bases, and 21 bases lay in between.

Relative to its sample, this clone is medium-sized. The CDR3 spells CAWTPTEHTEAFF. The CDR3 nucleotides read TGTGCCTGGACCCCAACCGAGCATACTGAAGCTTTCTTT. This sequence joins TRBV30 and TRBJ1-1; D ambiguous. The CDR3 runs 13 residues. V gave up 4 bases and J gave up 5 bases, with 14 bases separating them. The germline V gene encodes CDR1 GTSNPN and CDR2 SVGIG (reference sequence).

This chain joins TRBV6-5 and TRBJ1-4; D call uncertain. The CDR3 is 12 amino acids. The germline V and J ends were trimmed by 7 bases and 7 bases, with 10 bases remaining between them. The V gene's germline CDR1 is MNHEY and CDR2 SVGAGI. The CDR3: CASKERVEKLFF. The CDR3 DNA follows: TGTGCCAGCAAGGAACGGGTTGAAAAACTGTTTTTT.

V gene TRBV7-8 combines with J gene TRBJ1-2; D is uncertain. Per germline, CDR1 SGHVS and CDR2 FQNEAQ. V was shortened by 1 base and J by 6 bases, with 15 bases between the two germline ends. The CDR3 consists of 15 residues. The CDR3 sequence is CASSLEGRVTHGYTF. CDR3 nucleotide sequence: TGTGCCAGCAGCTTAGAGGGAAGGGTTACTCATGGCTACACCTTC. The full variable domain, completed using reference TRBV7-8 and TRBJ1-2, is GAGVSQSPRYKVAKRGQDVALRCDPISGHVSLFWYQQALGQGPEFLTYFQNEAQLDKSGLPSDRFFAERPEGSVSTLKIQRTQQEDSAVYLCASSLEGRVTHGYTFGSGTRLTVV.

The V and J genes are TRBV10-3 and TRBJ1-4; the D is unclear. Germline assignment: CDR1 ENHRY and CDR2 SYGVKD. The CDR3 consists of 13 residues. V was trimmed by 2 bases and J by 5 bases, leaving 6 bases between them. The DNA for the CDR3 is TGTGCCATCAGTGAGCCCAGGAATGAAAAACTGTTTTTT. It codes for CAISEPRNEKLFF.

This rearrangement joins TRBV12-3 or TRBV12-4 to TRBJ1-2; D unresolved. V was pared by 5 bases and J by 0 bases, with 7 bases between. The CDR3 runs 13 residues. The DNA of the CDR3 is TGTGCCAGCAGTCTCAGCTCTAACTATGGCTACACCTTC. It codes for CASSLSSNYGYTF.

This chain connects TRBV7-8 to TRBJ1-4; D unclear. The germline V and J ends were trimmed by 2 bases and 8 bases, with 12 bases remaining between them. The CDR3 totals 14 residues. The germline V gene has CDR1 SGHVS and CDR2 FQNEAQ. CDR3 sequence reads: CASSLFGEGEKLFF. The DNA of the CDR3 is TGTGCCAGCAGCTTATTTGGGGAAGGCGAAAAACTGTTTTTT.

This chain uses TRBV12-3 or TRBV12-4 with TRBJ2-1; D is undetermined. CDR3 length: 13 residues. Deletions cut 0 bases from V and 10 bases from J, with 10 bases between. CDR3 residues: CASSLAGLHEQFF. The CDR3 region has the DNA TGTGCCAGCAGTTTAGCGGGCCTCCACGAGCAGTTCTTC.

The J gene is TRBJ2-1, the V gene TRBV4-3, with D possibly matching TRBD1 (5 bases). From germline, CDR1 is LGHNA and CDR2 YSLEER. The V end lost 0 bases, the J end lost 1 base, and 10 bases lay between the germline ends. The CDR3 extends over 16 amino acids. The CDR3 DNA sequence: TGCGCCAGCAGCCAAGAAGGGGCAGGTTCCTACAATGAGCAGTTCTTC. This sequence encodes CASSQEGAGSYNEQFF.

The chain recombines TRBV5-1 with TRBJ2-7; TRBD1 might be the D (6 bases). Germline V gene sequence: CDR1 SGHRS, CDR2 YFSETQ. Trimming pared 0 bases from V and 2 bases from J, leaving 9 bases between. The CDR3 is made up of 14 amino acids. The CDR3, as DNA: TGCGCCAGCAGCTTGGAAAGGGGGACCTACGAGCAGTACTTC. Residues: CASSLERGTYEQYF.

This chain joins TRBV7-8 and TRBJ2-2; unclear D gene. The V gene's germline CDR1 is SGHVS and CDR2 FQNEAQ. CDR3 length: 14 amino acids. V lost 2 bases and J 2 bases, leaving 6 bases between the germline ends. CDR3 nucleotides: TGTGCCAGCAGCTTACAGAGAAACACCGGGGAGCTGTTTTTT. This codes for CASSLQRNTGELFF.